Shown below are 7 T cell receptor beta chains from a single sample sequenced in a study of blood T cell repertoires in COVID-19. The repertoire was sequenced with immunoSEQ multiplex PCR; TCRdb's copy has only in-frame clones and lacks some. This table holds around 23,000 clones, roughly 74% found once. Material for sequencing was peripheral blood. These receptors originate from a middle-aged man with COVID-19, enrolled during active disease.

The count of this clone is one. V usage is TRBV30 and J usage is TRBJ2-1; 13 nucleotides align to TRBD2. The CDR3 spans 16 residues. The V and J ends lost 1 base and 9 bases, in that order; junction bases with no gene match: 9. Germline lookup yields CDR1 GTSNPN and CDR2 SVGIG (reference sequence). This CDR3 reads CAWSETSGRSGVEQFF. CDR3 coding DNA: TGTGCCTGGAGTGAGACTAGCGGGAGGAGCGGGGTTGAGCAGTTCTTC.

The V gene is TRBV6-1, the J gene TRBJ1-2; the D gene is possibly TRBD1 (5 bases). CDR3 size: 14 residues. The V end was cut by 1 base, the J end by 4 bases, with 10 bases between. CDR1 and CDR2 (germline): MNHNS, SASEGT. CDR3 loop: CASSEERGTYGYTF. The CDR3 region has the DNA TGTGCCAGCAGTGAAGAAAGGGGAACCTATGGCTACACCTTC.

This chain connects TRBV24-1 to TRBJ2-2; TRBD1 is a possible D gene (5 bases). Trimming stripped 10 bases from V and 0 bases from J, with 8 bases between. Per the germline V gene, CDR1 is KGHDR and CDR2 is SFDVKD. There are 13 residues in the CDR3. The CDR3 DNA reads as TGTGCCACTACAGGTGCGAACACCGGGGAGCTGTTTTTT. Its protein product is CATTGANTGELFF.

This CDR3 is CASSEGQGDTGELFF. The CDR3 nucleotides are TGTGCCAGCAGTGAAGGACAGGGGGACACCGGGGAGCTGTTTTTT. The chain carries TRBV25-1 and TRBJ2-2; 10 nucleotides agree with TRBD1. Germline V gene data show CDR1 as MGHDK and CDR2 as SYGVNS. Trimming removed 2 bases from V and 3 bases from J; junction bases left unmatched: 0. CDR3 length equals 15 residues.

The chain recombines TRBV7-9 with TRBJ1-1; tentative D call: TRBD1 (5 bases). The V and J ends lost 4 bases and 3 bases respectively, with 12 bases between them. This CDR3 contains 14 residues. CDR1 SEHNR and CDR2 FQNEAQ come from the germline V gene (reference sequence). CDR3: CASSSWGGDTEAFF. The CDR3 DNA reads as TGTGCCAGCAGCTCGTGGGGAGGGGACACTGAAGCTTTCTTT.

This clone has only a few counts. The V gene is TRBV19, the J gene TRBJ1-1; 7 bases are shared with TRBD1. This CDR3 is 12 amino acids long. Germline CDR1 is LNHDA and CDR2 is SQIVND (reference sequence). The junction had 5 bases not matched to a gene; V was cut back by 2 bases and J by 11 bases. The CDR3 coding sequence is TGTGCCAGTAGTATACCGCAGGGGGTGGCTTTCTTT. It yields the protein CASSIPQGVAFF.

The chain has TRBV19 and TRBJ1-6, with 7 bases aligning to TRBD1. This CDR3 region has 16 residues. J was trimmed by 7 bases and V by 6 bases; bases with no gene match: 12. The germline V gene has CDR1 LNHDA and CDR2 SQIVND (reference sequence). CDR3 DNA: TGTGCCAGTAGCACAGGGGACAGATTTCGGAATTCACCCCTCCACTTT. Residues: CASSTGDRFRNSPLHF. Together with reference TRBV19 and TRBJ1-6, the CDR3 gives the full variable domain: DGGITQSPKYLFRKEGQNVTLSCEQNLNHDAMYWYRQDPGQGLRLIYYSQIVNDFQKGDIAEGYSVSREKKESFPLTVTSAQKNPTAFYLCASSTGDRFRNSPLHFGNGTRLTVT.